This T cell receptor beta chain derives from a study of T cell clones after liver transplantation. General study points: Rather than being deleted, graft donor-reactive T cells may have moved into the graft.

Unmatched junction bases numbered 8, after V lost 5 bases and J lost 2 bases. This CDR3 has 15 residues. From germline, CDR1 is SGDLS and CDR2 YYNGEE. For this clone: Its antigen is not identified.

Data came from immunoSEQ multiplex PCR; TCRdb stores just in-frame clones and leaves some out. The data hold around 77,000 clones, with 75% to 90% observed a single time. The chain carries TRBV9 and TRBJ2-3; 7 bases are shared with TRBD2. The source of this sequence is a human patient who received a liver transplant. Some T cells may be the graft donor's. The sample was CD4+ T cells from blood, taken 12 months after liver transplant. The CDR3: CASSFGTTSTDTQYF. The CDR3 nucleotides read TGTGCCAGCAGTTTTGGGACTACTTCCACAGATACGCAGTATTTT.